A selection of T cell receptor beta chains follows, all from one sample in a study of T cell responses to AZD1222 COVID-19 vaccine. This table comes from immunoSEQ multiplex PCR, and its TCRdb copy is limited to in-frame clones, with some not included. Counted here are more than 85,000 clones, 81% occurring once; the ten biggest clones make up approximately 5%. Sequencing was performed on peripheral blood, taken on day 0 of AZD1222 vaccination. The receptor source for this set is an adult in good health. Each CDR3 is given with its conserved first and last residue. A D gene is named only where the DNA matches it firmly. Some rows mark clone size as missing; the rest say once, few, many or name a class of expanded clone.

J gene	V gene	clone size	D gene	CDR3 protein	CDR3 DNA
TRBJ1-2	TRBV28	-	-	CASSLSGTANYGYTF	TGTGCCAGCAGTCTATCCGGGACGGCGAACTATGGCTACACCTTC
TRBJ2-5	TRBV7-8	-	-	CASSFRTAYAQETQYF	TGTGCCAGCAGCTTTCGGACAGCGTACGCTCAAGAGACCCAGTACTTC
TRBJ2-5	TRBV7-2	-	TRBD2	CASSLGAGGETQYF	TGTGCCAGCAGCTTAGGAGCGGGAGGTGAGACCCAGTACTTC
TRBJ2-7	TRBV19	-	TRBD1	CASSIGGTAYEQYF	TGTGCCAGTAGTATAGGTGGGACAGCCTACGAGCAGTACTTC
TRBJ2-7	TRBV11-3	few	TRBD2	CASSPGRGRSYEQYF	TGTGCCAGCAGCCCCGGGAGGGGAAGATCCTACGAGCAGTACTTC
TRBJ1-2	TRBV18	-	-	CASSPDGKDGYTF	TGTGCCAGCTCACCAGACGGAAAGGATGGCTACACCTTC
TRBJ1-6	TRBV6-5	-	-	CASSYSIRYNSPLHF	TGTGCCAGCAGTTACTCGATCAGATATAATTCACCCCTCCACTTT
TRBJ2-1	TRBV5-1	once	-	CATSDVGGVYNEQFF	TGCGCCACCTCAGATGTAGGAGGGGTTTACAATGAGCAGTTCTTC
TRBJ2-5	TRBV6-2/TRBV6-3	-	TRBD1	CASSSTGAGGETQYF	TGTGCCAGCAGTTCGACAGGGGCCGGAGGAGAGACCCAGTACTTC
TRBJ2-5	TRBV19	-	-	CASSDTRGVAETQYF	TGTGCCAGTAGTGACACCAGGGGGGTTGCAGAGACCCAGTACTTC